These T cell receptor beta chains were read from a single sample in a study of Ad26.COV2.S vaccination and SARS-CoV-2 variants. The repertoire was sequenced with immunoSEQ multiplex PCR; TCRdb's copy has only in-frame clones and lacks some. The sample holds around 250,000 clones, roughly 89% seen once. Sequencing was performed on peripheral blood, taken in a trial of Ad26.COV2.S vaccine versus placebo. These receptors were taken from a person aged 18 to 59 who received the Ad26.COV2.S COVID-19 vaccine or a placebo. Each CDR3 is given with its conserved first and last residue. The order of the fields is CDR3 length, V gene, D gene, clone size, J gene, CDR3 DNA, CDR3 protein. D genes are given only for firm matches. Clone size is stated in some rows and not others, as once, few, many or a class when expanded.

15	TRBV25-1	TRBD1	few	TRBJ1-4	TGTGCCAGCAGTGAAACCGGGACAGGGTCGGAAAAACTGTTTTTT	CASSETGTGSEKLFF
15	TRBV6-5	NA	NA	TRBJ2-5	TGTGCCAGCAGCCGGGGTGGACAGCGTGGAGAGACCCAGTACTTC	CASSRGGQRGETQYF
16	TRBV7-2	NA	NA	TRBJ1-4	TGTGCCAGCAGCTTAGCGCTGAGTGGAACTAATGAAAAACTGTTTTTT	CASSLALSGTNEKLFF
16	TRBV6-6	TRBD2	NA	TRBJ2-1	TGTGCCAGCAGTTACAGACTAGCGGAACCCTACAATGAGCAGTTCTTC	CASSYRLAEPYNEQFF
14	TRBV5-4	NA	NA	TRBJ1-2	TGTGCCAGCAGCTTTAGACAGGACGGCTATGGCTACACCTTC	CASSFRQDGYGYTF
17	TRBV4-1	NA	NA	TRBJ2-1	TGCGCCAGCAGCCAAGATCAAGGGGGGGGGCAATACAATGAGCAGTTCTTC	CASSQDQGGGQYNEQFF
14	TRBV5-1	NA	once	TRBJ2-1	TGCGCCAGCAGATTTGAGGACAGCTACAATGAGCAGTTCTTC	CASRFEDSYNEQFF
15	TRBV7-8	NA	NA	TRBJ2-3	TGTGCCAGCAGAAAAGGGCGGACCAACACAGATACGCAGTATTTT	CASRKGRTNTDTQYF
14	TRBV6-5	NA	NA	TRBJ2-4	TGTGCCAGCAGTAACGGAGTAGCCAAAAACATTCAGTACTTC	CASSNGVAKNIQYF
12	TRBV29-1	NA	NA	TRBJ1-2	TGCAGCTCAGGGCCGGGGAACTATGGCTACACCTTC	CSSGPGNYGYTF
15	TRBV5-5	NA	NA	TRBJ1-1	TGTGCCAGCAGCCTCCTTACAGGGCGTTTCACTGAAGCTTTCTTT	CASSLLTGRFTEAFF
14	TRBV18	TRBD1	NA	TRBJ1-4	TGTGCCAGCTCACCACAGGGGGCGGCTGAAAAACTGTTTTTT	CASSPQGAAEKLFF
17	TRBV7-2	TRBD1	NA	TRBJ2-2	TGTGCCAGCAGCTTAGCGTACCGGGACAGTGACACCGGGGAGCTGTTTTTT	CASSLAYRDSDTGELFF
18	TRBV4-3	TRBD2	NA	TRBJ2-1	TGCGCCAGCAGCCAAGATGTAAGTAGCGGGGGCGCTTACAATGAGCAGTTCTTC	CASSQDVSSGGAYNEQFF
14	TRBV18	TRBD1	NA	TRBJ1-1	TGTGCCACCCTCCAACTACCGACAGGGACTGAAGCTTTCTTT	CATLQLPTGTEAFF
11	TRBV29-1	NA	NA	TRBJ2-3	TGCAGCGTTGTCCGAGGGGACATCGTGAATTTT	CSVVRGDIVNF
14	TRBV2	NA	NA	TRBJ2-1	TGTGCCAGCAGTAGCCTTTGGGGATCCGATGAGCAGTTCTTC	CASSSLWGSDEQFF
17	TRBV5-1	NA	NA	TRBJ2-3	TGCGCCAGCAGCCCTTATCCCAGCGGGTCTAGCACAGATACGCAGTATTTT	CASSPYPSGSSTDTQYF